These T cell receptor beta chains were read from a single sample in a study of human T cells and chemical hapten exposure. TCRdb reprocessed the RACE reads with MiXCR, giving one entry per CDR3 protein. The sample contains 70,000 to 85,000 distinct CDR3 sequences, over 6.5% of which appear only once. The sample comprised whole blood. These TCRs come from a male donor in good health. Some clones in this sample may be carry-over from other donors' samples. CDR3s include the opening cysteine and the closing phenylalanine or tryptophan. The D gene is left open where the match is weak. Clone size is not always given. Where it is, it says once, few, many or a class for expanded clones.

V gene,clone size,J gene,CDR3 length,D gene,CDR3 protein,CDR3 DNA
TRBV6-1,.,TRBJ2-3,18,.,CASSENSGIIEDTDTQYF,TGTGCCAGCAGTGAAAACAGTGGGATCATCGAGGACACAGATACGCAGTATTTT
TRBV12-3/TRBV12-4,many,TRBJ1-1,12,.,CASSLSVTEAFF,TGTGCCAGCAGTCTTTCAGTTACTGAAGCTTTCTTT
TRBV6-6,.,TRBJ1-3,16,TRBD1,CASRQTGASSGNTIYF,TGTGCCAGCAGGCAGACAGGGGCCAGCTCTGGAAACACCATATATTTT
TRBV4-1,.,TRBJ1-1,15,TRBD1,CASSQGQGENTEAFF,TGCGCCAGCAGCCAAGGACAGGGGGAAAACACTGAAGCTTTCTTT
TRBV2,few,TRBJ2-1,14,.,CASSAGQGANEQFF,TGTGCCAGCAGTGCCGGTCAGGGTGCCAATGAGCAGTTCTTC
TRBV27,.,TRBJ1-1,18,TRBD1,CASSSRTGAPSMNTEAFF,TGTGCCAGCAGTTCAAGGACAGGAGCCCCCTCCATGAACACTGAAGCTTTCTTT
TRBV27,.,TRBJ1-1,16,.,CASSLSGSWWYTAAFF,TGTGCCAGCAGTTTATCAGGGTCATGGTGGTACACTGCAGCTTTCTTT
TRBV11-1,.,TRBJ2-1,18,TRBD2,CASSGGLAGATPYNEQFF,TGTGCCAGCAGCGGGGGACTAGCGGGAGCCACCCCCTACAATGAGCAGTTCTTC
TRBV7-2,few,TRBJ1-5,15,.,CASSYTGGSNQPQHF,TGTGCCAGCAGCTACACGGGGGGTAGCAATCAGCCCCAGCATTTT
TRBV20-1,many,TRBJ2-3,16,TRBD1,CSASTPDRTSTDTQYF,TGCAGTGCTAGTACCCCGGACAGGACTAGCACAGATACGCAGTATTTT
TRBV30,.,TRBJ1-3,16,.,CAWSPIGPNSGNTIYF,TGTGCCTGGAGTCCAATCGGACCCAACTCTGGAAACACCATATATTTT
TRBV2,few,TRBJ2-6,17,TRBD1,CASPRDRGLSGANVLTF,TGTGCCAGCCCCCGGGACAGGGGACTCTCTGGGGCCAACGTCCTGACTTTC
TRBV10-3,.,TRBJ2-5,17,.,CATKSGPQPLPQETQYF,TGTGCCACCAAATCCGGGCCTCAACCTTTACCCCAAGAGACCCAGTACTTC
TRBV29-1,many,TRBJ2-4,14,.,CSVDLGIAKNIQYF,TGCAGCGTTGATTTAGGAATAGCCAAAAACATTCAGTACTTC
TRBV6-2/TRBV6-3,.,TRBJ1-2,14,.,CASSYGQRNYGYTF,TGTGCCAGCAGTTACGGCCAGAGGAACTATGGCTACACCTTC
TRBV7-9,.,TRBJ1-1,12,.,CASSLGTLEAFF,TGTGCCAGCAGCTTAGGCACTCTTGAAGCTTTCTTT
TRBV11-2,few,TRBJ1-1,13,.,CASSLDRGQGAFF,TGTGCCAGCAGCTTAGATCGGGGTCAGGGAGCTTTCTTT
TRBV12-3/TRBV12-4,.,TRBJ1-2,16,TRBD1,CASSPEGQGANYGYTF,TGTGCCAGCAGTCCTGAGGGACAGGGGGCGAACTATGGCTACACCTTC
TRBV14,.,TRBJ1-6,15,.,CASSLRTGSNSPLHF,TGTGCCAGCAGCCTACGAACAGGTTCCAATTCACCCCTCCACTTT
TRBV5-4,few,TRBJ1-4,15,TRBD1,CASSPNRGLTEKLFF,TGTGCCAGCAGCCCAAACAGGGGACTCACTGAAAAACTGTTTTTT
TRBV6-2/TRBV6-3,few,TRBJ1-1,15,TRBD1,CASSYAGQGGTEAFF,TGTGCCAGCAGTTACGCCGGACAGGGCGGCACTGAAGCTTTCTTT
TRBV6-5,.,TRBJ1-5,15,TRBD1,CASSYNGDRGQPQHF,TGTGCCAGCAGTTATAATGGGGACAGGGGACAGCCCCAGCATTTT
TRBV7-2,few,TRBJ2-7,16,TRBD2,CASSLVGLEGRGEQYF,TGTGCCAGCAGCTTAGTGGGACTAGAGGGTCGGGGCGAGCAGTACTTC
TRBV7-9,.,TRBJ1-1,14,TRBD1,CASSYRGGGTEAFF,TGTGCCAGCAGCTACAGGGGGGGTGGCACTGAAGCTTTCTTT
TRBV27,many,TRBJ2-3,17,.,CASSLLRPTGSTDTQYF,TGTGCCAGCAGTTTACTCCGCCCGACAGGTAGCACAGATACGCAGTATTTT
TRBV27,few,TRBJ2-7,15,TRBD1,CASSLEGAGSYEQYF,TGTGCCAGCAGTTTAGAGGGGGCAGGTTCTTACGAGCAGTACTTC
TRBV30,.,TRBJ2-1,12,.,CAWSATPNEQFF,TGTGCCTGGAGTGCGACACCGAATGAGCAGTTCTTC
TRBV2,few,TRBJ2-5,13,.,CASSENPRQTQYF,TGTGCCAGCAGTGAAAATCCGCGCCAGACCCAGTACTTC